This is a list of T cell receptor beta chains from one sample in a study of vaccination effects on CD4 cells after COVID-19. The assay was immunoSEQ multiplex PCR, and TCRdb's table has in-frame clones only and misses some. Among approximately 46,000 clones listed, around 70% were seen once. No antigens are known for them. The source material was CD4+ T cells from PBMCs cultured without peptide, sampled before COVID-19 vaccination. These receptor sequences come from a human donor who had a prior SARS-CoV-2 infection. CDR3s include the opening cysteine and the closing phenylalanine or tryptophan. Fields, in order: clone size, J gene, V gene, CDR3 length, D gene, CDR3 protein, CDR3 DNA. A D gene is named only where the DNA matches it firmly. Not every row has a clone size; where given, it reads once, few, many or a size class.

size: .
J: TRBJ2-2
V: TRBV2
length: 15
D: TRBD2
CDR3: CASKNLAGADGELFF
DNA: TGTGCCAGCAAGAATTTGGCGGGAGCGGACGGGGAGCTGTTTTTT

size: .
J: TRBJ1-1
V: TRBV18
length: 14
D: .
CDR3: CASSPPGGATEAFF
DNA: TGTGCCAGCTCACCACCGGGCGGGGCTACTGAAGCTTTCTTT

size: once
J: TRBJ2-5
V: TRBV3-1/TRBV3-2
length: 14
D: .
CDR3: CASSQSGAGETQYF
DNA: TGTGCCAGCAGCCAATCAGGGGCGGGAGAGACCCAGTACTTC

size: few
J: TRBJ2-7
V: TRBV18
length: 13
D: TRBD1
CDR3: CASSRDSFYEQYF
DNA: TGTGCCAGCTCCCGGGACAGCTTCTACGAGCAGTACTTC

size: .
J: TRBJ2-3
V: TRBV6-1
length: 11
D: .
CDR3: CASSEMADKYF
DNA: TGTGCCAGCAGTGAAATGGCAGACAAATATTTT

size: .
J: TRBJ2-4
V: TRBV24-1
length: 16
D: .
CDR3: CATSDTGPGGKNIQYF
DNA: TGTGCCACCAGTGATACAGGCCCCGGTGGCAAAAACATTCAGTACTTC

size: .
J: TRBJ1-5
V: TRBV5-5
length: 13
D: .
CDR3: CASSLWQEQPQHF
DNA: TGTGCCAGCAGCTTGTGGCAGGAACAGCCCCAGCATTTT

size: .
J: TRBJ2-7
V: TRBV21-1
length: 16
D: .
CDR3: CASSKAGQGPLHEQYF
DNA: TGTGCCAGCAGCAAAGCGGGACAGGGACCCCTCCACGAGCAGTACTTC

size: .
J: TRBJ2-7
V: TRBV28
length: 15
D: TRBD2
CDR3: CASSPLGLAGGRQYF
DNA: TGTGCCAGCAGCCCTCTGGGACTAGCGGGAGGCAGACAGTACTTC

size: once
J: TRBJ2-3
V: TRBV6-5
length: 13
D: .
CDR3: CASRGPWSDTQYF
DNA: TGTGCCAGCAGGGGTCCTTGGTCGGATACGCAGTATTTT

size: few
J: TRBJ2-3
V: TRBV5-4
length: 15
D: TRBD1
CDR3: CASSPGTGSTDTQYF
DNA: TGTGCCAGCAGCCCCGGGACAGGGTCCACAGATACGCAGTATTTT

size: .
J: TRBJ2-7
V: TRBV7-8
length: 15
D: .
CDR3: CASSLSSPQLYEQYF
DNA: TGTGCCAGCAGCTTAAGTAGTCCTCAGTTGTACGAGCAGTACTTC

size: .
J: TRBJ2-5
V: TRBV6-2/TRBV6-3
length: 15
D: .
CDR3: CASSYSGADQETQYF
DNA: TGTGCCAGCAGTTACTCAGGAGCAGACCAAGAGACCCAGTACTTC

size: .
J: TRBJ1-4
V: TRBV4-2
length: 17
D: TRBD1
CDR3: CASSQGVNRGTNEKLFF
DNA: TGTGCCAGCAGCCAAGGGGTCAACAGGGGAACTAATGAAAAACTGTTTTTT

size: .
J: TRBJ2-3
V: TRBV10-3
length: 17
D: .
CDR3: CAISAGFGAVSTDTQYF
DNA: TGTGCCATCAGTGCTGGGTTCGGAGCGGTGAGCACAGATACGCAGTATTTT

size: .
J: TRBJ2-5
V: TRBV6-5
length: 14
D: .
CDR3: CASSYSRGAKTQYF
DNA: TGTGCCAGCAGTTACTCGAGGGGGGCAAAGACCCAGTACTTC